Each of the 15 T cell receptor beta chains below was sequenced from the same sample in a study of CD8+ T cells in alopecia areata. Sequencing templates came from extracted RNA that was reverse transcribed into cDNA. Clones were sequenced by immunoSEQ multiplex PCR, and TCRdb holds only the in-frame ones, with some missing. The sample lists 100,000 to 120,000 clones; 56% were seen once. Treatment meaning: oral pan-JAK inhibitor, 5-10 mg twice daily. Sequenced here: CD4+ T cells sorted from blood, sampled at week 24, from a patient treated with tofacitinib. These receptor sequences come from a human donor with alopecia areata.

There are a few counts of this clone. The chain links TRBV4-1 to TRBJ2-7; 8 bases map to TRBD2. Per the germline V gene, CDR1 is MGHRA and CDR2 is YSYEKL. The CDR3 loop spans 17 amino acids. The J segment lost 2 bases and the V segment lost 2 bases, leaving 11 bases of the junction unmatched. The CDR3 region is CASSQPSRGGSTYEQYF. The DNA of the CDR3 is TGCGCCAGCAGCCAACCTTCCCGGGGGGGCTCCACCTACGAGCAGTACTTC.

The V gene is TRBV2, the J gene TRBJ2-4; D may match TRBD1 or TRBD2 (5 bases each). The germline V gene has CDR1 SNHLY and CDR2 FYNNEI. The CDR3 spans 17 residues. Trimming left V 0 bases short and J 7 bases short, with 19 bases between. CDR3 coding DNA: TGTGCCAGCAGTGAAGCGCAGTTCGCCAGGGCGGGCAACATTCAGTACTTC. Translation gives CASSEAQFARAGNIQYF.

The V call is TRBV7-9, the J call TRBJ2-5; 7 bases map to TRBD1. This CDR3 comprises 13 residues. V gave up 7 bases and J gave up 2 bases; unmatched junction bases: 4. Germline V gene sequence: CDR1 SEHNR, CDR2 FQNEAQ (reference sequence). CDR3 loop: CASTPGQQETQYF. CDR3 nucleotides: TGTGCCAGCACCCCGGGACAGCAAGAGACCCAGTACTTC.

This clone was seen a few times. The V gene is TRBV4-1, the J gene TRBJ2-2; 8 bases fit TRBD2. Unmatched junction bases numbered 10, after V lost 1 base and J lost 3 bases. Germline CDR1 reads MGHRA; CDR2 reads YSYEKL. The length of the CDR3 is 18 residues. CDR3 in amino acids: CASSQAPLLRGDTGELFF. The CDR3 DNA sequence: TGCGCCAGCAGCCAAGCTCCCCTTTTGCGGGGGGACACCGGGGAGCTGTTTTTT.

The chain combines TRBV25-1 with TRBJ2-4; D perhaps matches TRBD1 (6 bases). Trimming left V 8 bases short and J 8 bases short, with 16 bases between. The CDR3 runs 13 residues. Germline CDR1 MGHDK, CDR2 SYGVNS. The CDR3 nucleotides read TGTGCCAGCTCAGTCACAGGGAGTTACATTCAGTACTTC. Its translation is CASSVTGSYIQYF.

The sample holds a few counts of this clone. The chain combines TRBV19 with TRBJ1-1; the D is unclear. The CDR3 spans 14 residues. Germline CDR1 and CDR2: LNHDA and SQIVND (reference sequence). V was trimmed by 6 bases and J by 1 base, leaving 12 bases between them. The CDR3 is CASRSRVSNTEAFF. DNA for the CDR3: TGTGCCAGTAGGTCTAGGGTCTCGAACACTGAAGCTTTCTTT.

This clone occurred many times. V is TRBV5-6 and J is TRBJ1-4; D unresolved. This CDR3 region has 13 residues. Germline CDR1 SGHDT, CDR2 YYEEEE. V was shortened by 2 bases and J by 8 bases, with 10 bases between the two germline ends. The CDR3 spells CASSLFSREKLFF. The CDR3 DNA reads as TGTGCCAGCAGCTTATTTTCACGAGAAAAACTGTTTTTT.

A word on this clone: Additional DNA sequences in this sample encode the identical CDR3. The chain recombines TRBV25-1 with TRBJ2-6, with D maybe TRBD2 (5 bases). This CDR3 contains 15 residues. Trimming took off 4 bases at V and 2 bases at J, with 9 bases between the two ends. CDR1 is MGHDK and CDR2 is SYGVNS in the germline V gene. The CDR3 spells CASSATRTGANVLTF. The DNA of the CDR3 is TGTGCCAGCAGTGCTACTAGGACTGGGGCCAACGTCCTGACTTTC. Using reference TRBV25-1 and TRBJ2-6 for the parts outside the CDR3, the full variable domain is EADIYQTPRYLVIGTGKKITLECSQTMGHDKMYWYQQDPGMELHLIHYSYGVNSTEKGDLSSESTVSRIRTEHFPLTLESARPSHTSQYLCASSATRTGANVLTFGAGSRLTVL.

The chain joins TRBV30 to TRBJ1-5; the D is unclear. Germline V gives CDR1 GTSNPN, CDR2 SVGIG (reference sequence). Trimming took off 2 bases at V and 6 bases at J, with 14 bases between the two ends. CDR3 length equals 14 residues. The CDR3 loop reads CAWSSELPGQPQHF. The DNA for the CDR3 is TGTGCCTGGAGTTCAGAGTTACCGGGTCAGCCCCAGCATTTT.

This clone was seen a few times. V and J are TRBV4-3 and TRBJ2-3, with 7 bases aligning to TRBD1. Trimming removed 3 bases from V and 2 bases from J; junction bases left unmatched: 8. The CDR3 has 16 amino acids. The V gene's germline CDR1 is LGHNA and CDR2 YSLEER. CDR3 residues: CASSQNYRGITDTQYF. DNA of the CDR3: TGCGCCAGCAGCCAGAACTACAGGGGAATCACAGATACGCAGTATTTT.

This chain connects TRBV25-1 to TRBJ1-1, with a possible D match to TRBD1 (6 bases). In germline, CDR1 is MGHDK, CDR2 SYGVNS. CDR3 size: 13 residues. Deletions cut 2 bases from V and 4 bases from J, with 8 bases between. The DNA of the CDR3 is TGTGCCAGCAGTGAACAAGGGGGCACTGAAGCTTTCTTT. It yields the protein CASSEQGGTEAFF.

This sequence joins TRBV29-1 and TRBJ2-5; no firm D call. This CDR3 has 13 amino acids. The ends were cut back, 1 base at V and 2 bases at J, with 8 bases in the middle. Germline V CDR1 and CDR2: SQVTM, ANQGSEA. Written as DNA, the CDR3 is TGCAGCGTTGAAGTCAACAGACAAGAGACCCAGTACTTC. Translation gives CSVEVNRQETQYF. Supplemented by reference TRBV29-1 and TRBJ2-5, the full variable domain reads SAVISQKPSRDICQRGTSLTIQCQVDSQVTMMFWYRQQPGQSLTLIATANQGSEATYESGFVIDKFPISRPNLTFSTLTVSNMSPEDSSIYLCSVEVNRQETQYFGPGTRLLVL.

The chain links TRBV15 to TRBJ1-6; no reliable D call. Between the trimmed V and J ends, which lost 3 bases and 7 bases, there was a span of 7 bases. The CDR3 sequence is 13 residues long. Germline CDR1 reads LNHNV; CDR2 reads YYDKDF (reference sequence). Here the CDR3 reads CATSSLLNSPLHF. The CDR3 DNA sequence: TGTGCCACCAGCAGTCTCCTGAATTCACCCCTCCACTTT.

This clone was counted a few times. This sequence joins TRBV2 and TRBJ2-1, with 10 bases matching TRBD1. The CDR3 runs 13 residues. Trimming took 8 bases from V and 6 from J; bases not matched to a gene: 4. The germline CDR1 and CDR2 sequences are SNHLY and FYNNEI. The CDR3 coding sequence is TGTGCCAGCTTTCGGGACAGGGGCAATGAGCAGTTCTTC. Protein product: CASFRDRGNEQFF.

The chain recombines TRBV10-3 with TRBJ1-2; D gene ambiguous. Germline V lookup: CDR1 ENHRY, CDR2 SYGVKD. The CDR3 is 13 residues long. V was pared by 10 bases and J by 6 bases, with 18 bases between. This chain's CDR3 is CATAIRGEDGYTF. The DNA for the CDR3 is TGTGCCACCGCGATCCGTGGCGAGGATGGCTACACCTTC.